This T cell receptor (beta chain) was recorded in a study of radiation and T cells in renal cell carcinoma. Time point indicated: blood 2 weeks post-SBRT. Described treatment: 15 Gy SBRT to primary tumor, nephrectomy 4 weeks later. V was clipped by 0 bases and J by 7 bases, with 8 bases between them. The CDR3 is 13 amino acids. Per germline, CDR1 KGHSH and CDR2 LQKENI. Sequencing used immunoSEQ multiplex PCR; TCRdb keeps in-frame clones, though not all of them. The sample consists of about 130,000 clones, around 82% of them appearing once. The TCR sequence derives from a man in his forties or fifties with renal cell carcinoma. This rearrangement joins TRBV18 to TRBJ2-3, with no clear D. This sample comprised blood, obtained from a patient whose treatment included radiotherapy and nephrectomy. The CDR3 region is CASSPPSVYTQYF. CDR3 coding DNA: TGTGCCAGCTCACCACCGAGTGTTTATACGCAGTATTTT.